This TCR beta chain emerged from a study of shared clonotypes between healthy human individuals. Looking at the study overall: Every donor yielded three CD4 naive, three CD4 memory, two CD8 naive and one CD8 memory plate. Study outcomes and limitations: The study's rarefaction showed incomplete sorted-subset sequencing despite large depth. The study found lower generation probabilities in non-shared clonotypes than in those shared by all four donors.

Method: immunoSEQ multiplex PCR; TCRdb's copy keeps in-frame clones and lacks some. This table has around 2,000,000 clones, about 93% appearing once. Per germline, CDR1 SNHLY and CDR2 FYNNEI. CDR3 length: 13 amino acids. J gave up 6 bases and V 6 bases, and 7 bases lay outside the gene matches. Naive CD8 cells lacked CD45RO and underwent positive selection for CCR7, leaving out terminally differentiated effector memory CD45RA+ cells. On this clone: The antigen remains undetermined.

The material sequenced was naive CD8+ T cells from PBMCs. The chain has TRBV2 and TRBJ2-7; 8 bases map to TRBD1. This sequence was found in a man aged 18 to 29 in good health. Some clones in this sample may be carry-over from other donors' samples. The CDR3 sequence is CASRDRGRIEQYF. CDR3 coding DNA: TGTGCCAGCAGAGACAGGGGACGGATCGAGCAGTACTTC. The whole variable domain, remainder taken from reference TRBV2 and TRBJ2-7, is EPEVTQTPSHQVTQMGQEVILRCVPISNHLYFYWYRQILGQKVEFLVSFYNNEISEKSEIFDDQFSVERPDGSNFTLKIRSTKLEDSAMYFCASRDRGRIEQYFGPGTRLTVT.